A single sample is the source of the 8 T cell receptor beta chains below, sequenced in a study of technical replicates of blood from a handful of donors. TCRdb keeps only in-frame clones here, not all; method: immunoSEQ multiplex PCR. The sample lists about 71,000 clones, roughly 92% occurring once. Sequencing was performed on T cells isolated from PBMCs. The receptors shown here come from a human donor in good health.

A remark on this clone: Other DNA sequences in the same sample also yield this CDR3. The chain is built from TRBV27 and TRBJ1-2; 8 nucleotides align to TRBD1. The trim removed 5 bases at V and 6 bases at J, leaving 5 bases unmatched. CDR1 and CDR2 (germline): MNHEY, SMNVEV (reference sequence). The CDR3 covers 13 residues. This CDR3 reads CASSLDRGNGYTF. In DNA form, the CDR3 reads TGTGCCAGCAGTCTTGACAGGGGAAATGGCTACACCTTC.

The chain combines TRBV19 with TRBJ2-7, with 10 positions matching TRBD2. The CDR3 consists of 13 residues. Germline values: CDR1 LNHDA, CDR2 SQIVND (reference sequence). The J segment lost 2 bases and the V segment lost 7 bases, leaving 2 bases of the junction unmatched. The CDR3 reads CASTSGGTYEQYF. The CDR3 DNA sequence: TGTGCCAGTACTAGCGGGGGAACCTACGAGCAGTACTTC.

The V call is TRBV6-4, the J call TRBJ2-1; no reliable D call. CDR3 size: 15 residues. Germline V lookup: CDR1 MRHNA, CDR2 SNTAGT. The germline V and J ends were trimmed by 0 bases and 15 bases, with 21 bases remaining between them. In DNA form, the CDR3 reads TGTGCCAGCAGTGACTCTTTTATAGCTCAAGAAATTTGGTTCTTC. As protein: CASSDSFIAQEIWFF.

This chain uses TRBV19 with TRBJ2-1, with 8 bases identical to TRBD2. The CDR3 consists of 15 residues. Germline V lookup: CDR1 LNHDA, CDR2 SQIVND (reference sequence). Trimming cost V 4 bases and J 9 bases; bases outside gene matches: 11. The CDR3 reads CASSRGLALPSEQFF. Written as DNA, the CDR3 is TGTGCCAGTAGTAGAGGACTAGCTCTCCCCTCTGAGCAGTTCTTC.

The V and J genes are TRBV18 and TRBJ1-1; no clear D gene. The CDR3 sequence is 14 residues long. V lost 3 bases and J lost 6, with 14 bases in between. Germline V CDR1 and CDR2: KGHSH, LQKENI. The chain's CDR3 is CASSPGRERAEAFF. CDR3 coding DNA: TGTGCCAGCTCACCGGGGAGGGAGAGGGCTGAAGCTTTCTTT.

V gene TRBV29-1 combines with J gene TRBJ1-5; D remains ambiguous. The CDR3 is 12 residues long. V dropped 4 bases and J dropped 1 base, with 5 bases sitting between them. From germline, CDR1 is SQVTM and CDR2 ANQGSEA. CDR3 protein: CSVGGSNQPQHF. The CDR3 DNA reads as TGCAGCGTTGGAGGGAGCAATCAGCCCCAGCATTTT.

This chain joins TRBV30 and TRBJ2-3; 12 bases map to TRBD2. Trimming removed 2 bases from V and 4 bases from J; junction bases left unmatched: 4. The germline V gene has CDR1 GTSNPN and CDR2 SVGIG (reference sequence). This CDR3 contains 15 residues. CDR3 bases: TGTGCCTGGAGTCCCCTAGCGGGAGGGGCAGATACGCAGTATTTT. Its protein product is CAWSPLAGGADTQYF.

The chain couples TRBV25-1 to TRBJ2-7, with TRBD2 as a possible D gene (6 bases). Looked up from germline, CDR1 is MGHDK and CDR2 is SYGVNS. V was cut by 6 bases and J by 5 bases, with 17 bases left in between. CDR3 length: 14 residues. The CDR3 nucleotides read TGTGCCAGCAGCCTTACTAGCCATATCAACGAGCAGTACTTC. Residues: CASSLTSHINEQYF.